This T cell receptor (beta chain) was recorded in a study of T cell responses to AZD1222 COVID-19 vaccine. Whole-study results and caveats: The peak T cell response came first, and repertoires were sampled only after it. Spike-specific TCR breadth and depth rose after two AZD1222 doses.

On this clone itself: The antigen is not known.

This CDR3 has 11 residues. Between the trimmed V and J ends, which lost 1 base and 3 bases, there was a span of 0 bases. Per the germline V gene, CDR1 is SEHNR and CDR2 is FQNEAQ (reference sequence). Some clones are missing from TCRdb's copy, which holds only in-frame ones; the method was immunoSEQ multiplex PCR. Of about 150,000 clones in the sample, 94% were seen once. The chain links TRBV7-9 to TRBJ1-1; no firm D call. The clonotype comes from an adult in good health. The specimen was peripheral blood, collected on day 0 of AZD1222 vaccination. CDR3 sequence reads: CASSLDTEAFF. The CDR3, as DNA: TGTGCCAGCAGCTTAGACACTGAAGCTTTCTTT.